This T cell receptor (beta chain) emerged from a study of T cells after yellow fever vaccination. There are 16 residues in the CDR3. Germline V CDR1 and CDR2: SEHNR, FQNEAQ (reference sequence). The trim removed 4 bases at V and 3 bases at J, leaving 7 bases unmatched. In this sample, this clonotype turned up many times. UMIs were added to TCR cDNA along with a universal primer site when it was made by 5'RACE template switching. A single record per CDR3 protein comes from TCRdb applying MiXCR to the 5' RACE reads. This table has about 110,000 distinct CDR3 sequences, 6.5% to 9% appearing once. The sequenced sample was CD8+ T cells sorted from PBMCs, obtained 45 days after the yellow fever booster vaccination. V usage is TRBV7-9 and J usage is TRBJ2-2, with 8 bases that match TRBD2. The receptor was derived from a man aged 25 to 45 who received the YFV17D yellow fever vaccine. The CDR3 protein is CASSSLAGGYTGELFF. The CDR3 DNA reads as TGTGCCAGCAGCTCCCTGGCGGGAGGTTACACCGGGGAGCTGTTTTTT.